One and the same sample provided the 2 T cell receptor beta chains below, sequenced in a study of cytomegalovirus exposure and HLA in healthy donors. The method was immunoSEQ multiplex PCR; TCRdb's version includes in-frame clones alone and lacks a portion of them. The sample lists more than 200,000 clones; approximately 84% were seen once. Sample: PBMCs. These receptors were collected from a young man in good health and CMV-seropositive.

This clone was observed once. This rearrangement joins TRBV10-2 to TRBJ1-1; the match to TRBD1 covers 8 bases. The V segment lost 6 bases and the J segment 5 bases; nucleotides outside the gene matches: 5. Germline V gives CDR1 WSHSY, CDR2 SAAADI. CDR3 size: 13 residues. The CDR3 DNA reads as TGCGCCAGCAGGACAGGGGTTTGGACTGAAGCTTTCTTT. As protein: CASRTGVWTEAFF.

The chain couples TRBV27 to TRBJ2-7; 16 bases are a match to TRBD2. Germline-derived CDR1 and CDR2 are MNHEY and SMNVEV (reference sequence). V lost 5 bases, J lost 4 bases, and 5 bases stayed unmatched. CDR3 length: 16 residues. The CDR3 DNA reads TGTGCCAGCAGTAGAGGGACTAGCGGGGGGGGGTACGAGCAGTACTTC. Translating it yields CASSRGTSGGGYEQYF.